This T cell receptor (beta chain) was sequenced in a study of OX40 agonist ivuxolimab in advanced cancers. Turning to the study itself: Clinicians treated patients with ivuxolimab, an agonistic anti-OX40 (CD134) antibody. Every 2 weeks, patients received ivuxolimab intravenously, dosed at 0.01 to 10 mg/kg.

Germline V gene data show CDR1 as MDHEN and CDR2 as SYDVKM. The V gene end was trimmed by 1 base and the J gene end by 5 bases; junction bases not matched to a gene: 4. This CDR3 comprises 16 residues. Clones were read by immunoSEQ multiplex PCR, and TCRdb kept only the in-frame ones, dropping some. The table records roughly 60,000 clones, 85% to 90% of them present only once. Sequenced material: CD4+ or CD8+ T cells sorted from blood, taken in a trial of the OX40 agonist ivuxolimab. The clonotype comes from an adult with an advanced solid tumor such as melanoma, head and neck, liver or kidney cancer. The V and J genes are TRBV28 and TRBJ2-3, with 12 bases matching TRBD2. The CDR3 reads CASSLSPSGRGDTQYF. As DNA, the CDR3 is TGTGCCAGCAGTTTATCCCCTAGCGGGAGGGGAGATACGCAGTATTTT.